These 2 T cell receptor beta chains share one sample of origin, sequenced in a study of T cells in Graves' hyperthyroidism and ophthalmopathy. RNA transcripts served as the template for amplifying TCR beta CDR3 regions. The HTBI primer set was used in a first-round RT-PCR of the TCR CDR3. TCRdb re-derived calls from the multiplex PCR reads in MiXCR, one entry per CDR3 protein. In the table there are 300,000 or so distinct CDR3 sequences, 15% to 20% of which are singletons. The specimen was blood. These receptors originate from a woman in her 50s with Graves' hyperthyroidism.

This clonotype has at least ten counts. The chain is built from TRBV2 and TRBJ2-5, with D perhaps matching TRBD1 (5 bases). The CDR3 runs to 12 residues. In germline, CDR1 is SNHLY, CDR2 FYNNEI. V shed 4 bases and J shed 4 bases, with 7 bases lying between them. The chain's CDR3 is CASSVQGETQYF. CDR3 DNA sequence: TGTGCCAGCAGTGTGCAGGGAGAGACCCAGTACTTC. Full variable domain (rest looked up from reference TRBV2 and TRBJ2-5): EPEVTQTPSHQVTQMGQEVILRCVPISNHLYFYWYRQILGQKVEFLVSFYNNEISEKSEIFDDQFSVERPDGSNFTLKIRSTKLEDSAMYFCASSVQGETQYFGPGTRLLVL.

This clonotype was counted between two and nine times. V usage is TRBV10-1 and J usage is TRBJ2-3; 9 bases align to TRBD2. This CDR3 has 17 residues. Germline CDR1 reads WNHNN; CDR2 reads SYGVQD (reference sequence). V lost 8 bases and J lost 3; bases outside the gene matches: 15. The CDR3 bases are TGCGCCAGCTCGGGGGGATTAGCGGGAGTGTTAACAGATACGCAGTATTTT. Amino acid sequence: CASSGGLAGVLTDTQYF.